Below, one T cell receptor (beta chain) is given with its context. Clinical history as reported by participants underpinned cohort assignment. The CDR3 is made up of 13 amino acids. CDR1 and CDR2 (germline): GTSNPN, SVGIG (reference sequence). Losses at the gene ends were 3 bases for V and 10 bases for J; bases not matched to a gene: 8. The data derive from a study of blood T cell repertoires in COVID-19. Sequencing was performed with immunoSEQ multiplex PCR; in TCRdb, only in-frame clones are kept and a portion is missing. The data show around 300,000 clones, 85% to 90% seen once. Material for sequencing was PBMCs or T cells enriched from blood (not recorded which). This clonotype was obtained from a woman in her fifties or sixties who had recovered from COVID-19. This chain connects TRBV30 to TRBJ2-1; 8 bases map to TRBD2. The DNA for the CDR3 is TGTGCCTGGAGACCCGGGGGGGCCAGGGAGCAGTTCTTC. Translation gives CAWRPGGAREQFF.